This paragraph covers one TCR beta chain sequence. Germline and junction disagree at one end, which may indicate a read error. This record comes from a study of blood T cell repertoires in COVID-19. Study background: Acute and convalescent COVID-19 specimens originated in the United States, Italy and Spain. Sources were T cells, B-cell-depleted T cells, or PBMCs; the material itself was cDNA or gDNA.

The data were produced by immunoSEQ multiplex PCR, yet TCRdb's version contains in-frame clones alone and is incomplete. The sample lists 140,000 to 150,000 clones; roughly 90% were seen once. The study recruited people aged roughly 18 to 95 years across 24 US areas. Self-reported history from a screening survey and questionnaire set each donor's cohort. The CDR3 has 15 residues. CDR1 and CDR2 from the germline V gene are SGHTS and YDEGEE. The source is a young woman with acute COVID-19. The rearrangement uses TRBV5-8 and TRBJ2-7, with 10 bases fitting TRBD1. Source material: PBMCs or T cells enriched from blood (not recorded which). In DNA form, the CDR3 reads TGTGCCAGCAACTTGGGGACAGGGGTCTCCTACGAGCAGTACTTC. Its translation is CASNLGTGVSYEQYF. Using reference TRBV5-8 and TRBJ2-7 for the parts outside the CDR3, the full variable domain is EAGVTQSPTHLIKTRGQQATLRCSPISGHTSVYWYQQALGLGLQFLLWYDEGEERNRGNFPPRFSGRQFPNYSSELNVNALELEDSALYLCASNLGTGVSYEQYFGPGTRLTVT.